A single sample gave rise to the 29 T cell receptor beta chains below, sequenced in a study of shared clonotypes between healthy human individuals. Assay used: immunoSEQ multiplex PCR; TCRdb lists only in-frame clones, some missing. The sample consists of roughly 2.5 million clones, around 94% of them appearing once. Sample: naive CD4+ T cells sorted from blood. The sample's subset: CD45RA+ positively selected. The receptors originated from a man aged 18 to 29 in good health.

The chain recombines TRBV11-2 with TRBJ2-7; no clear D gene. CDR1 SGHAT and CDR2 FQNNGV come from the germline V gene. Deletions cut 5 bases from V and 3 bases from J, with 17 bases between. The CDR3 runs 15 residues. The CDR3 DNA reads as TGTGCCAGCAGCCCCTCGTTACAGTTGAACTACGAGCAGTACTTC. It encodes CASSPSLQLNYEQYF.

The chain combines TRBV7-2 with TRBJ2-7; D ambiguous. The CDR3 sequence is 14 residues long. V lost 5 bases and J lost 3, with 14 bases in between. Germline values: CDR1 SGHTA, CDR2 FQGNSA. CDR3 DNA: TGTGCCAGCAGCCCATCCGGGCTACGCTACGAGCAGTACTTC. This encodes CASSPSGLRYEQYF.

CDR3 DNA sequence: TGTGCCAGCAGCTTAGCAGGTGGCGTAGCCAATGAGCAGTTCTTC. Amino acids: CASSLAGGVANEQFF. The chain carries TRBV7-2 and TRBJ2-1; the D is unclear. The length of the CDR3 is 15 residues. Germline lookup yields CDR1 SGHTA and CDR2 FQGNSA. Trimming left V 0 bases short and J 6 bases short, with 12 bases between.

The chain links TRBV30 to TRBJ2-5; 7 positions match TRBD2. Per the germline V gene, CDR1 is GTSNPN and CDR2 is SVGIG (reference sequence). This CDR3 contains 15 residues. V gave up 0 bases and J gave up 3 bases; unmatched junction bases: 7. The CDR3 coding sequence is TGTGCCTGGAGTGTGGCTAGCGGACTAAAAGAGACCCAGTACTTC. This translates into CAWSVASGLKETQYF.

V usage is TRBV29-1 and J usage is TRBJ1-2; TRBD1 agrees at 8 bases. The CDR3 runs to 13 residues. J lost 2 bases, V lost 6 bases, and 5 bases had no gene match. CDR1 and CDR2 from the germline V gene are SQVTM and ANQGSEA. The CDR3 protein is CSVAGGANYGYTF. The CDR3 nucleotides are TGCAGCGTCGCAGGGGGCGCGAACTATGGCTACACCTTC.

J is TRBJ1-4 and V is TRBV4-3, with 7 bases fitting TRBD1. The ends lost 0 bases at V and 4 bases at J; junction bases unmatched: 5. The germline gives CDR1 LGHNA, CDR2 YSLEER. The CDR3 length is 16 residues. The CDR3 DNA sequence: TGCGCCAGCAGCCAAGAAGGGGGCTTAAGTAATGAAAAACTGTTTTTT. Its protein is CASSQEGGLSNEKLFF.

Only one count was recorded for this clone. Other DNA sequences in the same sample also yield this CDR3. CDR3 sequence: CASSQQETQYF. In DNA form, the CDR3 reads TGTGCCAGCTCACAGCAAGAGACCCAGTACTTC. The V call is TRBV18, the J call TRBJ2-5; D unresolved. Trimming left V 4 bases short and J 2 bases short, with 2 bases between. The length of the CDR3 is 11 residues. Germline lookup yields CDR1 KGHSH and CDR2 LQKENI.

The rearrangement joins TRBV2 to TRBJ2-2; D unresolved. Deletions cut 6 bases from V and 0 bases from J, with 8 bases between. The CDR3 contains 14 residues. Germline CDR1 is SNHLY and CDR2 is FYNNEI. The CDR3 protein is CASRQASNTGELFF. The CDR3 DNA reads TGTGCCAGCAGACAAGCGTCGAACACCGGGGAGCTGTTTTTT.

CDR3 bases: TGTGCCAGCAGTCCCGGGGGCCCAGGAGGGACCTCTGGAAACACCATATATTTT. Translating gives CASSPGGPGGTSGNTIYF. This chain links TRBV28 with TRBJ1-3, with a tentative D call TRBD1 (6 bases). The CDR3 extends over 18 amino acids. CDR1 and CDR2 (germline): MDHEN, SYDVKM. V lost 5 bases and J 0 bases, leaving 20 bases between the germline ends.

The chain couples TRBV6-4 to TRBJ2-7; the match to TRBD2 covers 7 bases. The CDR3 spans 18 residues. The V gene's germline CDR1 is MRHNA and CDR2 SNTAGT. V shed 4 bases, J shed 2 bases, and the junction held 17 bases outside the gene matches. CDR3 in DNA: TGTGCCAGCAGTGTACAAGAAGTGTGGGGAGGGGCCCCCTACGAGCAGTACTTC. Protein: CASSVQEVWGGAPYEQYF.

V is TRBV5-4 and J is TRBJ2-3, with 9 bases matching TRBD2. V lost 3 bases and J lost 2; bases outside the gene matches: 1. The germline V gene encodes CDR1 SGHNT and CDR2 YYREEE (reference sequence). The CDR3 sequence is 14 residues long. CDR3 coding DNA: TGTGCCAGCAGCTCTAGCGGGGCCACAGATACGCAGTATTTT. Translating gives CASSSSGATDTQYF.

Only one count was recorded for this clone. The V and J genes are TRBV2 and TRBJ1-2; D gene uncertain. CDR1 is SNHLY, CDR2 FYNNEI, per germline. The CDR3 is made up of 13 amino acids. Trimming took 3 bases from V and 5 from J, leaving 10 bases between them. The CDR3 region has the DNA TGTGCCAGCAGTGAGGGATCGTTTTATGGCTACACCTTC. As protein: CASSEGSFYGYTF.

V gene TRBV5-1 combines with J gene TRBJ1-3; D unresolved. The CDR3 has 15 residues. V dropped 7 bases and J dropped 0 bases, with 14 bases sitting between them. Germline CDR1 is SGHRS and CDR2 is YFSETQ. The CDR3 bases are TGCGCCAGCTCAATCGTCGGAGACTCTGGAAACACCATATATTTT. It encodes CASSIVGDSGNTIYF.

The chain uses TRBV6-5 and TRBJ2-7; TRBD2 matches at 14 bases. Germline V gene sequence: CDR1 MNHEY, CDR2 SVGAGI. J gave up 6 bases and V 6 bases, and 7 bases lay outside the gene matches. The CDR3 consists of 15 residues. The chain's CDR3 is CASRAGLAGAGEQYF. The CDR3 DNA sequence: TGTGCCAGCAGGGCGGGACTAGCGGGAGCTGGCGAGCAGTACTTC.

The rearrangement uses TRBV5-1 and TRBJ2-3; 14 positions match TRBD2. J lost 6 bases, V lost 3 bases, and 6 bases had no gene match. This CDR3 spans 16 amino acids. Per the germline V gene, CDR1 is SGHRS and CDR2 is YFSETQ. This CDR3 reads CASSSRTSGGSDTQYF. CDR3 in DNA: TGCGCCAGCAGCTCACGGACTAGCGGGGGGAGTGATACGCAGTATTTT.

The chain carries TRBV4-1 and TRBJ1-3; weak D call: TRBD1 (6 bases). Germline CDR1 reads MGHRA; CDR2 reads YSYEKL. The V and J ends lost 0 bases and 4 bases respectively, with 31 bases between them. This CDR3 is 22 amino acids long. Here the CDR3 reads CASSQDRPNREFPYRVGNTIYF. In DNA form, the CDR3 reads TGCGCCAGCAGCCAAGATCGACCAAACAGGGAATTCCCCTATCGGGTCGGAAACACCATATATTTT.

The rearrangement links TRBV21-1 to TRBJ2-7; no DNA check was done on the table's D call, TRBD2. TRBV21-1 is labeled a pseudogene. The CDR3 length is 18 residues. The CDR3 loop is CASSKRRARVASSYEQYF. The CDR3, as DNA: TGTGCCAGCAGCAAAAGGAGGGCGAGGGTAGCATCTTCCTACGAGCAGTACTTC.

The J gene is TRBJ2-5, the V gene TRBV7-3, with TRBD2 matching over 9 bases. The length of the CDR3 is 15 residues. Trimming cost V 2 bases and J 4 bases; bases outside gene matches: 5. Germline CDR1 SGHTA, CDR2 FQGTGA. The CDR3 bases are TGTGCCAGCAGCTTATTACCACTAGCGGGAGAGACCCAGTACTTC. It specifies CASSLLPLAGETQYF.

The chain has TRBV11-2 and TRBJ1-2; 8 bases fit TRBD1. V shed 5 bases and J 0 bases; nucleotides not matched to a gene: 8. The germline V gene encodes CDR1 SGHAT and CDR2 FQNNGV. The CDR3 runs to 16 residues. CDR3 bases: TGTGCCAGCAGCCACCGACAGGGGATCGCTAACTATGGCTACACCTTC. This encodes CASSHRQGIANYGYTF.

This clone was seen a few times. This chain uses TRBV27 with TRBJ1-1; perhaps TRBD1 as D (5 bases). This CDR3 has 15 residues. The V gene lost 1 base and the J gene lost 5 bases, with 14 bases spanning the gap. The germline V gene has CDR1 MNHEY and CDR2 SMNVEV (reference sequence). In DNA form, the CDR3 reads TGTGCCAGCAGTTTATTGGGAGGGGAAGGGACTGAAGCTTTCTTT. Protein: CASSLLGGEGTEAFF.

J is TRBJ1-4 and V is TRBV6-5; D possibly corresponds to TRBD1 (6 bases). Germline V gives CDR1 MNHEY, CDR2 SVGAGI. Trimming cost V 6 bases and J 5 bases, with 16 bases left between them. CDR3 length equals 15 residues. In DNA, the CDR3 is TGTGCCAGCAGGAGGGGGGGGGCGCAAAATGAAAAACTGTTTTTT. Protein product: CASRRGGAQNEKLFF.

The chain joins TRBV4-3 to TRBJ2-7; 12 bases line up with TRBD2. The CDR3 has 14 residues. Germline V gene lookup returns CDR1 LGHNA and CDR2 YSLEER. V lost 1 base to trimming and J lost 9 bases; unmatched junction nucleotides: 4. CDR3 sequence reads: CASSQGLAGVPQYF. Here the CDR3 DNA reads TGCGCCAGCAGCCAAGGACTAGCGGGAGTTCCGCAGTACTTC.

This clone showed up just a few times. The chain links TRBV7-2 to TRBJ1-1, with D hard to call. The V end was cut by 2 bases, the J end by 0 bases, with 7 bases between. The CDR3 runs 14 residues. Germline V gene lookup returns CDR1 SGHTA and CDR2 FQGNSA. Here the CDR3 reads CASSLNSVNTEAFF. Here the CDR3 DNA reads TGTGCCAGCAGCTTAAACAGCGTGAACACTGAAGCTTTCTTT.

The rearrangement joins TRBV5-5 to TRBJ2-7; D is tentatively TRBD1 or TRBD2 (6 bases each). The CDR3 contains 15 residues. Germline CDR1 is SGHKS and CDR2 is YYEKEE (reference sequence). Trimming removed 4 bases from V and 1 base from J, with 15 bases in between. CDR3 region: CASSLGGSGSYEQYF. As DNA, the CDR3 is TGTGCCAGCAGCCTAGGGGGGAGTGGTTCCTACGAGCAGTACTTC.

The V call is TRBV5-1, the J call TRBJ1-2; D possibly corresponds to TRBD1 (6 bases). Germline CDR1 is SGHRS and CDR2 is YFSETQ. The CDR3 length is 15 residues. V was cut by 2 bases and J by 2 bases, with 13 bases left in between. Here the CDR3 DNA reads TGCGCCAGCAGCTTAACAGGGACCTCCAACTATGGCTACACCTTC. It yields the protein CASSLTGTSNYGYTF.

V and J are TRBV7-6 and TRBJ2-3, with D uncertain. The CDR3 runs 14 residues. The germline CDR1 and CDR2 sequences are SGHVS and FNYEAQ. V was clipped by 2 bases and J by 5 bases, with 11 bases between them. The CDR3 region is CASSLKLPGDTQYF. For the CDR3, the DNA is TGTGCCAGCAGCTTAAAGCTACCAGGAGATACGCAGTATTTT.

This clone was counted a single time. The DNA of the CDR3 is TGTGCCAGCAGGATAGTAGCGGGGGGGTTTTACGAGCAGTACTTC. Protein sequence: CASRIVAGGFYEQYF. This rearrangement joins TRBV27 to TRBJ2-7; 11 nucleotides agree with TRBD2. The germline V gene has CDR1 MNHEY and CDR2 SMNVEV (reference sequence). The ends lost 6 bases at V and 4 bases at J; junction bases unmatched: 8. CDR3 length equals 15 residues.

With regard to this clone: Distinct nucleotide sequences in the sample also encode this CDR3. This chain joins TRBV19 and TRBJ1-4; 8 bases agree with TRBD1. V gave up 5 bases and J gave up 0 bases; unmatched junction bases: 2. Germline V gene lookup returns CDR1 LNHDA and CDR2 SQIVND (reference sequence). The CDR3 sequence is 15 residues long. The CDR3 region has the DNA TGTGCCAGTAGTCCACAGGGGGCAACTAATGAAAAACTGTTTTTT. Protein: CASSPQGATNEKLFF.

This clone was seen just once. This rearrangement joins TRBV11-2 to TRBJ2-7; 7 bases map to TRBD2. V dropped 3 bases and J dropped 4; count of bases not matched to a gene: 9. Germline V gene data show CDR1 as SGHAT and CDR2 as FQNNGV. The CDR3 is 15 residues long. CDR3 DNA sequence: TGTGCCAGCAGCTTTGCACCGGGACTACTATACGAGCAGTACTTC. Its protein product is CASSFAPGLLYEQYF.